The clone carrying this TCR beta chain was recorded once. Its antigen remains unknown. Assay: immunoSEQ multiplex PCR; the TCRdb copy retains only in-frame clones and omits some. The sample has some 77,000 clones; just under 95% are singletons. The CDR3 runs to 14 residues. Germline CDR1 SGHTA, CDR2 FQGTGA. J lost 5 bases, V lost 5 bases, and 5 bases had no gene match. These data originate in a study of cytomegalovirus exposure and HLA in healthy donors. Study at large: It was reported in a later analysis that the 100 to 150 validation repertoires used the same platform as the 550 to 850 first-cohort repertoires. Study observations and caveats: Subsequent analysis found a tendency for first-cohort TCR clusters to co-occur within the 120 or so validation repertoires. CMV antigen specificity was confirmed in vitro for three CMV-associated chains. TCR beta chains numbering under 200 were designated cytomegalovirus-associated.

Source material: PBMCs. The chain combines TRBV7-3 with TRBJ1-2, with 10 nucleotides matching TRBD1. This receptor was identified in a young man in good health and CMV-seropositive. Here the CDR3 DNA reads TGTGCCAGCAGCCCTGGGACAGGGGCGTATGGCTACACCTTC. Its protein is CASSPGTGAYGYTF.